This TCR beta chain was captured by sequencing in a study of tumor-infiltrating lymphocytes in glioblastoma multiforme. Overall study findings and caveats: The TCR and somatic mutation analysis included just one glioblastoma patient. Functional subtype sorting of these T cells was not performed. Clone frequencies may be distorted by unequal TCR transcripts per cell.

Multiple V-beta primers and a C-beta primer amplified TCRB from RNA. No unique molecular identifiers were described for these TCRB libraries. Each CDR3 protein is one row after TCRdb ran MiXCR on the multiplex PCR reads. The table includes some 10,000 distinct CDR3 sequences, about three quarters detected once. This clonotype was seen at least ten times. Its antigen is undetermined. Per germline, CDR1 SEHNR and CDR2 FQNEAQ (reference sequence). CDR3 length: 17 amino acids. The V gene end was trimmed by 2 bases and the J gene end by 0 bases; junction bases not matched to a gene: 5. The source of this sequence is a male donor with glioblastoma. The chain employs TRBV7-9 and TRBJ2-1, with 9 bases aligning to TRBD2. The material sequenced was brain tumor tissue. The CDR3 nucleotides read TGTGCCAGCAGCTTAAATGGACTAGCGAACTCCTACAATGAGCAGTTCTTC. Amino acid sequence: CASSLNGLANSYNEQFF.